A single sample gave rise to the 12 T cell receptor beta chains below, sequenced in a study of B cell selection in AIRE deficiency (dated by TCRdb to the late 2010s). Libraries were built with the immunoSEQ multiplex PCR assay. The clones in this table, taken by TCRdb from immuneACCESS, are in-frame only. Not every clone is retained; where verified, under half of the shortfall comes from an unresolved V gene, and the cause of the rest is unknown. The sample includes about 25,000 clones, with just under 97% observed a single time. The ten largest clonotypes hold less than 0.25% of the sample. Conventional CD4 T cells were sorted as cells that were CD4+CD127+. Material for sequencing was conventional CD4+ T cells sorted from PBMCs. Source of these receptors: a human donor with AIRE deficiency.

V usage is TRBV9 and J usage is TRBJ2-1; 16 nucleotides align to TRBD2. The CDR3 is made up of 22 amino acids. Germline-derived CDR1 and CDR2 are SGDLS and YYNGEE. The ends lost 4 bases at V and 8 bases at J; junction bases unmatched: 24. CDR3 nucleotide sequence: TGTGCCAGCAGCCACAGCATGGCGCAGAAAGGGACTAGCGGGAGGGCCGGGTATGAGCAGTTCTTC. This gives the protein CASSHSMAQKGTSGRAGYEQFF. Together with reference TRBV9 and TRBJ2-1, the CDR3 gives the full variable domain: DSGVTQTPKHLITATGQRVTLRCSPRSGDLSVYWYQQSLDQGLQFLIQYYNGEERAKGNILERFSAQQFPDLHSELNLSSLELGDSALYFCASSHSMAQKGTSGRAGYEQFFGPGTRLTVL.

The chain employs TRBV27 and TRBJ2-7; 7 nucleotides line up with TRBD2. Per germline, CDR1 MNHEY and CDR2 SMNVEV (reference sequence). The CDR3 runs to 14 residues. J lost 6 bases, V lost 2 bases, and 7 bases had no gene match. CDR3 residues: CASSLKSRGVEQYF. CDR3 coding DNA: TGTGCCAGCAGTTTAAAAAGTCGGGGGGTCGAGCAGTACTTC.

V and J are TRBV9 and TRBJ2-1; 9 nucleotides line up with TRBD2. Per germline, CDR1 SGDLS and CDR2 YYNGEE. The CDR3 has 16 amino acids. V was clipped by 0 bases and J by 2 bases; unmatched bases: 3. The CDR3 sequence is CASSVGLAGAYNEQFF. The CDR3 DNA follows: TGTGCCAGCAGCGTAGGATTAGCGGGAGCCTACAATGAGCAGTTCTTC.

CDR3 loop: CASSLAPGQGNSPLHF. DNA for the CDR3: TGTGCCAGCAGCTTAGCCCCCGGACAGGGGAATTCACCCCTCCACTTT. The V gene is TRBV7-6, the J gene TRBJ1-6; 9 bases align to TRBD1. Trimming removed 0 bases from V and 7 bases from J; junction bases left unmatched: 4. The germline CDR1 and CDR2 sequences are SGHVS and FNYEAQ. The CDR3 totals 16 residues.

The genes are TRBV6-1 and TRBJ1-2; 8 bases are a match to TRBD1. The CDR3 loop spans 14 amino acids. In germline, CDR1 is MNHNS, CDR2 SASEGT. The V gene end was trimmed by 6 bases and the J gene end by 3 bases; junction bases not matched to a gene: 6. The CDR3: CASSPGGAHYGYTF. The CDR3 DNA follows: TGTGCCAGCAGCCCAGGGGGCGCTCACTATGGCTACACCTTC.

The chain is built from TRBV11-2 and TRBJ1-2; a weak D match, TRBD1 (6 bases). The V gene's germline CDR1 is SGHAT and CDR2 FQNNGV. This CDR3 contains 14 residues. The germline V and J ends were trimmed by 5 bases and 8 bases, with 18 bases remaining between them. The CDR3 region has the DNA TGTGCCAGCAGCGCCGGGGGGGGCCAGCGGGGCTACACCTTC. Translating it yields CASSAGGGQRGYTF.

This clone has only one observation. The CDR3 spells CASSPSLRQGNSYEQYF. Here the CDR3 DNA reads TGTGCCAGTAGCCCGTCCCTTCGACAGGGGAACTCCTACGAGCAGTACTTC. The gene calls are TRBV19 and TRBJ2-7; 8 nucleotides agree with TRBD1. Germline loops: CDR1 LNHDA, CDR2 SQIVND (reference sequence). V gave up 6 bases and J gave up 0 bases; unmatched junction bases: 13. The CDR3 is 17 residues long.

This clone was picked up one time. The chain joins TRBV7-2 to TRBJ2-7; 12 nucleotides align to TRBD2. CDR1 is SGHTA and CDR2 is FQGNSA in the germline V gene. The CDR3 contains 16 residues. V shed 4 bases and J 5 bases; nucleotides not matched to a gene: 9. The CDR3 loop is CASSSTSGGYGDEQYF. CDR3 DNA sequence: TGTGCCAGCAGCTCGACTAGCGGGGGTTATGGGGACGAGCAGTACTTC.

The chain links TRBV30 to TRBJ2-1, with 10 bases fitting TRBD2. Germline V gives CDR1 GTSNPN, CDR2 SVGIG (reference sequence). The trim removed 2 bases at V and 4 bases at J, leaving 11 bases unmatched. The CDR3 contains 17 residues. This CDR3 is CAWSTAPAGGKYNEQFF. CDR3 nucleotides: TGTGCCTGGAGTACGGCACCAGCGGGAGGGAAATACAATGAGCAGTTCTTC.

Remarks on this clone: One junction end disagrees with the germline gene, perhaps due to a read error. This sequence joins TRBV19 and TRBJ2-6; either TRBD1 or TRBD2 may fit D (6 bases each). Germline lookup yields CDR1 LNHDA and CDR2 SQIVND (reference sequence). The CDR3 spans 16 residues. This CDR3 reads CASSMQRGAGANVLTF. In DNA, the CDR3 is TGTGCCAGTAGTATGCAGAGGGGGGCTGGAGCCAACGTCCTGACTTTC.

The chain has TRBV15 and TRBJ2-1; no firm D call. V shed 0 bases and J shed 0 bases, with 9 bases lying between them. Germline CDR1 is LNHNV and CDR2 is YYDKDF (reference sequence). This CDR3 has 16 amino acids. CDR3 coding DNA: TGTGCCACCAGCAGAGATCCGGCAGCCTCCTACAATGAGCAGTTCTTC. Its protein product is CATSRDPAASYNEQFF. The complete variable domain, with remaining parts taken from reference TRBV15 and TRBJ2-1, reads DAMVIQNPRYQVTQFGKPVTLSCSQTLNHNVMYWYQQKSSQAPKLLFHYYDKDFNNEADTPDNFQSRRPNTSFCFLDIRSPGLGDTAMYLCATSRDPAASYNEQFFGPGTRLTVL.

The V and J genes are TRBV7-3 and TRBJ1-3; no clear D. The CDR3 totals 16 residues. Per germline, CDR1 SGHTA and CDR2 FQGTGA. Trimming shortened V by 2 bases and J by 0 bases, and 11 bases separated the two germline ends. The CDR3 loop reads CASSLFARSSGNTIYF. As DNA, the CDR3 is TGTGCCAGCAGCTTATTCGCCCGATCCTCTGGAAACACCATATATTTT. Looking up the rest from reference TRBV7-3 and TRBJ1-3 gives the full variable domain: GAGVSQTPSNKVTEKGKYVELRCDPISGHTALYWYRQSLGQGPEFLIYFQGTGAADDSGLPNDRFFAVRPEGSVSTLKIQRTERGDSAVYLCASSLFARSSGNTIYFGEGSWLTVV.